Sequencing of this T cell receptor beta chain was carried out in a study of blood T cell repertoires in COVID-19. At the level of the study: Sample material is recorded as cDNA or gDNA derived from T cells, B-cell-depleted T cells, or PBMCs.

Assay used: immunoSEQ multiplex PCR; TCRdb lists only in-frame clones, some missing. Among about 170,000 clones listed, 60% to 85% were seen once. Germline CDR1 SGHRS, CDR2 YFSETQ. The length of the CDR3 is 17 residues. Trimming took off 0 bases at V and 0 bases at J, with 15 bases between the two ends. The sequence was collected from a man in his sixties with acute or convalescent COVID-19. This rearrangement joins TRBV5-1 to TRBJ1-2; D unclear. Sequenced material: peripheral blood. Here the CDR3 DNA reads TGCGCCAGCAGCTTGGCTGGGGAGGAGTTGGCTAACTATGGCTACACCTTC. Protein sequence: CASSLAGEELANYGYTF.